Listed here is a single T cell receptor (beta chain). This clonotype was counted ten times or more. Its antigen target is currently unknown. Base qualities are missing; no much larger clone stands one base away. The sample is drawn from a study of response to subunit inactivated influenza vaccine (dated by TCRdb to 2017 to 2018). For the study in its entirety: Deep quantitative profiling of the T cell receptor repertoire was used in the study to follow responses to a trivalent subunit inactivated influenza vaccine.

The library relied on RT-PCR. The sequencing machine was an Illumina HiSeq 2500. Using fastp trimming at Q25 and MiXCR clonotype assembly, TCRdb reanalyzed the public sequencing data and kept in-frame beta chains. Duplicate CDR3 protein sequences are folded into a single record with the most common DNA and genes. In this sample the table shows under 550,000 distinct CDR3 sequences, about 8% of which occur a single time. The ten most abundant clones make up 13% of the sample. The germline V gene gives CDR1 as KGHSH and CDR2 as LQKENI. Trimmed from V: 2 bases; trimmed from J: 3 bases; junction bases lacking a gene match: 0. CDR3 length: 14 amino acids, cysteine to phenylalanine. This entry keeps only the CDR3 DNA: 42 bases, framed from base 1. The paper as a whole reports these results and caveats: According to the authors, only a limited number of new T cells may be recruited by each seasonal influenza vaccination.

The TCR comes from a man in his fifties or sixties who received an inactivated influenza vaccine. Donor details come from another sample of the same person, matched by shared clones. The sequenced sample was PBMCs from blood, obtained roughly 24 months after vaccination. The rearranged chain carries TRBV18 and TRBJ2-1, with 8 bases in between that match TRBD2. The CDR3 reads CASSPAGGYNEQFF. The sequenced DNA is TGTGCCAGCTCACCAGCGGGGGGCTACAATGAGCAGTTCTTC.